Listed below are T cell receptor beta chains from one sample, sequenced in a study of cytomegalovirus exposure and HLA in healthy donors. Data came from immunoSEQ multiplex PCR; TCRdb stores just in-frame clones and leaves some out. Of 100,000 or so clones listed, roughly 82% are singletons. The sample taken for sequencing was PBMCs. Every receptor here comes from a man in his fifties or sixties in good health and CMV-seronegative. CDR3s include the opening cysteine and the closing phenylalanine or tryptophan. D genes are given only for firm matches. A clone size is listed for some rows: how often the clone was seen (once, few, many), or a class if it is expanded.

>TRBD2|TRBV11-3|TRBJ2-3|.
TGTGCCAGCAGCCCAAACGCGGGAGCCGGGCGCCAGTATTTT
CASSPNAGAGRQYF
>.|TRBV29-1|TRBJ2-3|.
TGCAGCGTTGGTGGCGGATTATTCACAGATACGCAGTATTTT
CSVGGGLFTDTQYF
>TRBD1|TRBV10-2|TRBJ1-1|once
TGCGCCAGCCGACAGGGGGGGAACACTGAAGCTTTCTTT
CASRQGGNTEAFF
>.|TRBV7-2|TRBJ2-1|.
TGTGCCAGCAGCTTAGGGGGCTATAGCTCCTACAATGAGCAGTTCTTC
CASSLGGYSSYNEQFF
>TRBD2|TRBV2|TRBJ2-1|.
TGTGCCAGGGGACTAGCGGATCCCTACAATGAGCAGTTCTTC
CARGLADPYNEQFF
>TRBD1|TRBV5-1|TRBJ1-4|.
TGCGCCAGCAGCCTGTACGGGACAGGGGACGAAAAACTGTTTTTT
CASSLYGTGDEKLFF
>TRBD1|TRBV5-8|TRBJ2-5|.
TGTGCCAGCAGGACCGATCGGGACAGGCGGCAGACCCAGTACTTC
CASRTDRDRRQTQYF
>.|TRBV19|TRBJ2-1|.
TGTGCCAGTAGGGGGTCGGGGTTCTCCTACAATGAGCAGTTCTTC
CASRGSGFSYNEQFF
>.|TRBV6-5|TRBJ1-1|.
TGTGCCAGTTGCACAGGGAGAGAGGGCACTGAAGCTTTCTTT
CASCTGREGTEAFF
>.|TRBV18|TRBJ1-5|.
TGTGCCAGCTCACCGAAGGGGGGCAATCAGCCCCAGCATTTT
CASSPKGGNQPQHF
>.|TRBV20-1|TRBJ1-1|.
TGCAGTGCTAGAGATCGGACTGAAGCTTTCTTT
CSARDRTEAFF
>.|TRBV30|TRBJ1-5|few
TGTGCCTGGAGCACCAGTGGGCCCCAGCATTTT
CAWSTSGPQHF
>TRBD1|TRBV19|TRBJ1-4|.
TGTGCCAGTAGGCCGGGACAGGGGAAAAAACTGTTTTTT
CASRPGQGKKLFF